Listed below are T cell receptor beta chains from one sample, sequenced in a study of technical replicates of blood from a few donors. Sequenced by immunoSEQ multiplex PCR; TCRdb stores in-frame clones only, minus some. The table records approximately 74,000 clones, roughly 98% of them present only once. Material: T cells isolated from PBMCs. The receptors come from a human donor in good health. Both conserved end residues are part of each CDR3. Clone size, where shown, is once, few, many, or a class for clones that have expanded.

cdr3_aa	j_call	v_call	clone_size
CASSRTTGDAFF	TRBJ1-1	TRBV18	once
CASSAPDRGYYNEQFF	TRBJ2-1	TRBV9	.
CASSDRVGANVLTF	TRBJ2-6	TRBV25-1	.
CASLNGGQGQNTEAFF	TRBJ1-1	TRBV10-1	.
CTSSQDSLPSGPYEQYF	TRBJ2-7	TRBV1	.
CASSLSSGRYEQFF	TRBJ2-1	TRBV5-4	.
CASSYSTSGGYEQFF	TRBJ2-1	TRBV6-5	.
CASSPGQGPETQYF	TRBJ2-5	TRBV11-3	.
CASSPRGVREKLFF	TRBJ1-4	TRBV27	.
CASAIGYGLRNEQFF	TRBJ2-1	TRBV6-5	.
CASSQDRLYSSETQYF	TRBJ2-5	TRBV14	.
CASSFDSTEAFF	TRBJ1-1	TRBV5-4	.
CASSEGLAGGNEQFF	TRBJ2-1	TRBV6-4	.
CASSLRQHTEAFF	TRBJ1-1	TRBV28	.
CASSDPLRDTSYEQYF	TRBJ2-7	TRBV7-6	.
CASSRAEGYTF	TRBJ1-2	TRBV9	.
CASSPGGLAGGLQETQYF	TRBJ2-5	TRBV5-1	.
CASSLVGLGTGVYNEQFF	TRBJ2-1	TRBV5-6	.